This TCR beta chain originates from a study of blood T cells in healthy people across ages. Sample-barcoded 5' priming and a J-beta primer mix drove a second PCR of roughly 7 to 11 cycles. A tag from a template-switch adaptor with 12 random nucleotides marked each cDNA molecule. TCRdb ran MiXCR on the 5' RACE reads and lists one entry per CDR3 protein. The sample lists roughly 800,000 distinct CDR3 sequences, about a quarter seen once, with 2.5% to 3.5% in the top ten. Worth noting for this clonotype: The antigen is not known.

Findings and caveats of the study: Using unsorted PBMCs precluded a conclusive naive versus antigen-experienced comparison.

The germline V gene encodes CDR1 WNHNN and CDR2 SYGVQD (reference sequence). This CDR3 spans 14 amino acids. These data also formed part of another study, on T cells of mothers and their children. That study reports: Each mother gave over 9.5 million TCR beta CDR3 reads; each child, roughly 3 million.

Sequencing input: blood. The receptor's source is a boy between 10 and 17 years old in good health. This chain connects TRBV10-1 to TRBJ2-5; D gene ambiguous. The DNA end favors TRBJ2-1, so the J call may be wrong. This chain's CDR3 is CASPRDPSKNEQFF. CDR3 DNA: TGCGCCAGCCCAAGAGACCCCTCGAAAAATGAGCAGTTCTTC.